This T cell receptor beta chain was recorded in a study of blood T cell repertoires in COVID-19 (dated by TCRdb to the early 2020s). In terms of the full investigation: The collaborator samples originated in the United States, Italy and Spain and spanned the acute and convalescent phases of COVID-19. The material from the prospective study consisted of cDNA or gDNA derived from T cells, B-cell-depleted T cells, or PBMCs. Subjects who had been exposed to COVID-19, were actively infected with it, or had recovered from it provided the deeply sampled blood TCRbeta repertoires that made up the dataset. The repertoires were released in a freely available public database meant as a resource for research on the immune response to SARS-CoV-2. The samples were drawn from the first 160 participants of the ongoing ImmuneRACE study and from 1,254 subjects provided by 6 global collaborators. Nearly every sample came with metadata listing a de-identified subject ID, COVID-19 status, age in years and sex. HLA class I and class II types, where available, came from metadata supplied by the sample provider rather than from assay-based typing.

TCRbeta CDR3 regions were amplified from genomic DNA by means of the immunoSEQ Assay, a bias-controlled multiplex PCR. On the study's bioinformatics: Nucleated cell counts per sample were estimated from amplification of reference gene primers within the assay. Sequence reads were collapsed and filtered to measure the absolute abundance of every unique TCRbeta CDR3 rearrangement. For each sample, productive Simpson clonality was calculated by taking the square root of Simpson's diversity index across productive rearrangements. TCRdb mirrors the immuneACCESS table, restricted to in-frame sequences. Some clones are absent from its copies; in checked studies, under half trace to an unresolved V gene, and the reason for the others is unknown. V and J calls and clone size are those listed in that table; D and trimming were worked out from the DNA. This sample lists about 170,000 clones; around four fifths were detected once. Jointly, the top ten make up 14% of the sample.

With regard to this clone: It lacks a known antigen. It has no much larger one-base neighbor in the sample; base qualities were not kept.

One collaborating source in Seattle enrolled patients during active infection and followed them longitudinally through the course of disease. Each collaborating institution followed its own protocols to collect whole blood in K2EDTA tubes. For TCRbeta analysis, collaborators shipped samples as frozen whole blood, isolated PBMCs, or DNA extracted from either of those sample types. What the authors observed across the whole study: The quantity of clinical and demographic metadata differed by source and by participant and was supplied without curation.

The sequence was obtained from a woman between 65 and 79 years old with COVID-19, enrolled during active disease. What was sequenced was peripheral blood.

The nucleotide sequence reads as follows: TGTGCCAGTAGTTCCTCCTACAGTGCAGATGAAGCTTTCTTT. This is translated as CASSSSYSADEAFF. The sequence joins TRBV19 to TRBJ1-1, with the D segment identity uncertain. V loses 5 bases of germline sequence and J loses 7 bases, and the interval between the two ends is 17 bases. CDR1 LNHDA and CDR2 SQIVND are derived from the germline V gene (reference sequence). From the cysteine up to the phenylalanine, the CDR3 has a length of 14 residues. Only the CDR3 portion is preserved as DNA: 42 bases, with reading frame beginning at the first base.